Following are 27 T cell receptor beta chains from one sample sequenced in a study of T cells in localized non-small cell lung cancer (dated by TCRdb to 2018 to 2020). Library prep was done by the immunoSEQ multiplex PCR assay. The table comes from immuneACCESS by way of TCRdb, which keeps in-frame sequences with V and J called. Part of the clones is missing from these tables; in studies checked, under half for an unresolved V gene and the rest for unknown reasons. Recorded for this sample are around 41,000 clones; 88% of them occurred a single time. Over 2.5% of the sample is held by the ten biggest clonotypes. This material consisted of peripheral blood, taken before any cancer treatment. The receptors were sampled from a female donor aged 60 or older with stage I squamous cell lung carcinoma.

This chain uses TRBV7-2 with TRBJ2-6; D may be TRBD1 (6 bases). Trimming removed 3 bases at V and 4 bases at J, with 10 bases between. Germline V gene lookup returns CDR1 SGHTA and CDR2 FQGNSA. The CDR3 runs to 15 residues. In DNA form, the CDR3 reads TGTGCCAGCAGCTTTACAGGGCTCGGGGCCAACGTCCTGACTTTC. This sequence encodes CASSFTGLGANVLTF.

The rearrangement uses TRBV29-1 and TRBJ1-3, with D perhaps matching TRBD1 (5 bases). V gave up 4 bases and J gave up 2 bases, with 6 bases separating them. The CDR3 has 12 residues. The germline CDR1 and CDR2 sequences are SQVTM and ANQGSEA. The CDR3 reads CSVGGAGNTIYF. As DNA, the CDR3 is TGCAGCGTTGGAGGGGCTGGAAACACCATATATTTT.

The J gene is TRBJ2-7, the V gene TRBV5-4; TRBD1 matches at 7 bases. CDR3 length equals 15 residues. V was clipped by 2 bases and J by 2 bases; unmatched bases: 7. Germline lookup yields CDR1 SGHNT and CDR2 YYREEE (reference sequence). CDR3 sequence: CASSLRGRSAYEQYF. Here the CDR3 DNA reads TGTGCCAGCAGCTTAAGGGGGCGGAGTGCCTACGAGCAGTACTTC. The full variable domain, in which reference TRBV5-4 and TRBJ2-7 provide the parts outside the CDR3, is ETGVTQSPTHLIKTRGQQVTLRCSSQSGHNTVSWYQQALGQGPQFIFQYYREEENGRGNFPPRFSGLQFPNYSSELNVNALELDDSALYLCASSLRGRSAYEQYFGPGTRLTVT.

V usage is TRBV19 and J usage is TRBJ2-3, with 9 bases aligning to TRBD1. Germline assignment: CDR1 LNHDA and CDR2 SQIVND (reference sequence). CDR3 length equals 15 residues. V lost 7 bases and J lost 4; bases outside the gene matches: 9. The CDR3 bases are TGTGCCAGTAAGATGGGGACAGGGTGGGCAGATACGCAGTATTTT. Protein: CASKMGTGWADTQYF.

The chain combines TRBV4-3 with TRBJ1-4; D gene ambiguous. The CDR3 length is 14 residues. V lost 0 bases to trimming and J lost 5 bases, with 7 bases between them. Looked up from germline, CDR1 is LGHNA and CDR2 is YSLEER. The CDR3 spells CASSQDWLNEKLFF. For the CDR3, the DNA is TGCGCCAGCAGCCAAGACTGGTTAAATGAAAAACTGTTTTTT.

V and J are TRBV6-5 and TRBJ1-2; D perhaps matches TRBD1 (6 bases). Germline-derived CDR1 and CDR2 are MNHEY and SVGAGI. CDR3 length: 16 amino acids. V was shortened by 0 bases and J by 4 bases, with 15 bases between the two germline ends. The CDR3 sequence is CASSYSRTVSFYGYTF. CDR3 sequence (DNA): TGTGCCAGCAGTTACTCGAGGACAGTATCATTCTATGGCTACACCTTC.

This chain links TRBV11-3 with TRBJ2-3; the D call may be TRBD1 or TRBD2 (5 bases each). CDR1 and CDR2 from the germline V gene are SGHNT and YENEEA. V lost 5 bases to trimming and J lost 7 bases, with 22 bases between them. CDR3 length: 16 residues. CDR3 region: CASSDNRRPHGYTQYF. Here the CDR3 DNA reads TGTGCCAGCAGCGACAACAGGAGGCCCCATGGTTATACGCAGTATTTT.

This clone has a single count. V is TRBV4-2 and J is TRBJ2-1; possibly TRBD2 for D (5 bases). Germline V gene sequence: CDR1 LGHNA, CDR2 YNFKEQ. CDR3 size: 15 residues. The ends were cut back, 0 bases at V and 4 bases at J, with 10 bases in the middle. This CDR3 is CASSQEPRGYNEQFF. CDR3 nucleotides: TGTGCCAGCAGCCAAGAACCCCGGGGTTACAATGAGCAGTTCTTC.

The CDR3 here is CASSVDVNTEAFF. The CDR3 DNA reads TGTGCCAGCAGCGTAGATGTGAACACTGAAGCTTTCTTT. V and J are TRBV9 and TRBJ1-1; D is undetermined. The CDR3 runs 13 residues. The V end was cut by 0 bases, the J end by 0 bases, with 3 bases between. Per germline, CDR1 SGDLS and CDR2 YYNGEE.

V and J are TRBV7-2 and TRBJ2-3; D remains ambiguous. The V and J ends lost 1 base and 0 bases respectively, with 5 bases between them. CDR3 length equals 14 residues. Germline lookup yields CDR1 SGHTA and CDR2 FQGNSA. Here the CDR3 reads CASSLGPSTDTQYF. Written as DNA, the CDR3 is TGTGCCAGCAGCTTAGGACCAAGCACAGATACGCAGTATTTT.

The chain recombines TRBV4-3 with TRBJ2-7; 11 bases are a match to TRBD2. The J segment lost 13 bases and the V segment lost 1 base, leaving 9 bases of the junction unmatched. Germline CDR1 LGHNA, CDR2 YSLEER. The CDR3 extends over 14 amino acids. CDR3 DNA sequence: TGCGCCAGCAGCCAAGCCAGACTAGCGGGAAAATTTTACTTC. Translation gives CASSQARLAGKFYF.

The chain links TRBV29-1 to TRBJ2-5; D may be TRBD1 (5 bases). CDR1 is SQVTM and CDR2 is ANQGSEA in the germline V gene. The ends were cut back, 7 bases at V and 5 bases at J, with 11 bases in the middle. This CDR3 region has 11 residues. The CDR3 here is CSATGSETQYF. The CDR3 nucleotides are TGCAGCGCTACAGGATCTGAGACCCAGTACTTC.

This CDR3 is CALRGLSSSYEQYF. CDR3 nucleotide sequence: TGTGCCTTGCGGGGACTGTCCAGCTCCTACGAGCAGTACTTC. The J gene is TRBJ2-7, the V gene TRBV2; a possible D gene is TRBD2 (6 bases). The CDR3 sequence is 14 residues long. Trimming took 11 bases from V and 0 from J, leaving 17 bases between them. The germline V gene has CDR1 SNHLY and CDR2 FYNNEI. Filled out from reference TRBV2 and TRBJ2-7, the complete variable domain reads EPEVTQTPSHQVTQMGQEVILRCVPISNHLYFYWYRQILGQKVEFLVSFYNNEISEKSEIFDDQFSVERPDGSNFTLKIRSTKLEDSAMYFCALRGLSSSYEQYFGPGTRLTVT.

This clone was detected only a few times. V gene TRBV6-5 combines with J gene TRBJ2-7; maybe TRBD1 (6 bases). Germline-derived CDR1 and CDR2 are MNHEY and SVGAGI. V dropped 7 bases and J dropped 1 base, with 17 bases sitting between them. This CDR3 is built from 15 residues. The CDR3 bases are TGTGCCAGCAATGCCGGGACACTAACTTCCTACGAGCAGTACTTC. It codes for CASNAGTLTSYEQYF.

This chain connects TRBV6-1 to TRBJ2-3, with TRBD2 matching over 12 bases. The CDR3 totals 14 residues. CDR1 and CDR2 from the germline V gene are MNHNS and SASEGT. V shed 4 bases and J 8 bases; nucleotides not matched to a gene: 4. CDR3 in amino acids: CASSGLAGAGTQYF. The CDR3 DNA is TGTGCCAGCAGTGGACTAGCGGGAGCCGGTACGCAGTATTTT.

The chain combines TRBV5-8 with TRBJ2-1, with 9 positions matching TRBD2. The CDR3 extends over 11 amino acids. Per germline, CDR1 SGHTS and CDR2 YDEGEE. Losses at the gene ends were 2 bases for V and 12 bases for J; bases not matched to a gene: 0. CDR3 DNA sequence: TGTGCCAGCAGCTTACTAGCGGGGCAGTTCTTC. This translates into CASSLLAGQFF.

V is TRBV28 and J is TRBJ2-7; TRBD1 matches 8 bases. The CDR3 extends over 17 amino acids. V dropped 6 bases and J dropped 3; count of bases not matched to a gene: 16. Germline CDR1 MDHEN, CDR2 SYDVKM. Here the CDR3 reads CASSPSGQGARGYEQYF. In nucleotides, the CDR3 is TGTGCCAGCAGCCCTTCGGGTCAGGGGGCAAGGGGCTACGAGCAGTACTTC.

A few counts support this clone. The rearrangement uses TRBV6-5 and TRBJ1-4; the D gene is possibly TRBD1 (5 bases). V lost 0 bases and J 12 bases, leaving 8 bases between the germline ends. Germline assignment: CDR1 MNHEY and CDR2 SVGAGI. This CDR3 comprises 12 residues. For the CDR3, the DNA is TGTGCCAGCAGTTACTCGCGAGGGGAACTGTTTTTT. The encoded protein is CASSYSRGELFF.

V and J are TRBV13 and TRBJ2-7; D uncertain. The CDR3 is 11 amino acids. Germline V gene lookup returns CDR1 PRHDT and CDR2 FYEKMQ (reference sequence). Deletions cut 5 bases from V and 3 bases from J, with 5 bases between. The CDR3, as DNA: TGTGCCAGCAGCCCGGGCTACGAGCAGTACTTC. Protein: CASSPGYEQYF. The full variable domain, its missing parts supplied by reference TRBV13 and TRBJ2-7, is AAGVIQSPRHLIKEKRETATLKCYPIPRHDTVYWYQQGPGQDPQFLISFYEKMQSDKGSIPDRFSAQQFSDYHSELNMSSLELGDSALYFCASSPGYEQYFGPGTRLTVT.

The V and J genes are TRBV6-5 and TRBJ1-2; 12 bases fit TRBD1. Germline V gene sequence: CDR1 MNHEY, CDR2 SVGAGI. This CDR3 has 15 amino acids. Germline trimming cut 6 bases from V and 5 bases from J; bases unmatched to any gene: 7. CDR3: CASRQPGQGAYGYTF. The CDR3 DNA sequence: TGTGCCAGCAGACAACCGGGACAGGGGGCTTATGGCTACACCTTC.

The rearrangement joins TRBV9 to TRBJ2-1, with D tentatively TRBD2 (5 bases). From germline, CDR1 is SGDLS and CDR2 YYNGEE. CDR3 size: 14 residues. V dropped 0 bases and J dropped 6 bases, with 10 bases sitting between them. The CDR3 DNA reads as TGTGCCAGCAGCGTAGGATGGCGGGTCAATGAGCAGTTCTTC. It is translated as CASSVGWRVNEQFF.

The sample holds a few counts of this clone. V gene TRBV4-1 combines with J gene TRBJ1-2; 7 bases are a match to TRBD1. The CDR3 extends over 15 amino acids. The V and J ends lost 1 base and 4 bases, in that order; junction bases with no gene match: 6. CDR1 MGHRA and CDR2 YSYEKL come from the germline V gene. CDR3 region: CASSQGPQGGYGYTF. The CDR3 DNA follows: TGCGCCAGCAGCCAAGGTCCTCAGGGGGGCTATGGCTACACCTTC.

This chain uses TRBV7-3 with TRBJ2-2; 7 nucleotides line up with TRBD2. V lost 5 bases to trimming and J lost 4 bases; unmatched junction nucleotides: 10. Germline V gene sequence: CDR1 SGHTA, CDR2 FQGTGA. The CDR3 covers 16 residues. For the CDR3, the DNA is TGTGCCAGCAGCCCACTGGGACTATGGACCACCGGGGAGCTGTTTTTT. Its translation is CASSPLGLWTTGELFF.

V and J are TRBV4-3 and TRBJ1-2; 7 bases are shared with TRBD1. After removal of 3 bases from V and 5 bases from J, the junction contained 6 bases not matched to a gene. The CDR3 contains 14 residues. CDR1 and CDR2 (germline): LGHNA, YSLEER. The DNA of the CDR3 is TGCGCCAGCAGCCAGGGTAACAGGGGATATGGCTACACCTTC. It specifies CASSQGNRGYGYTF.

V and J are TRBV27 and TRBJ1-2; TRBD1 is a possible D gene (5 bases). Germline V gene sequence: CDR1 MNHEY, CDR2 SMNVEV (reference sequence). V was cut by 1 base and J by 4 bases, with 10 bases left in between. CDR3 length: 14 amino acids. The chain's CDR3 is CASSLFRGGYGYTF. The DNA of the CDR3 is TGTGCCAGCAGTTTATTTCGGGGGGGCTATGGCTACACCTTC.

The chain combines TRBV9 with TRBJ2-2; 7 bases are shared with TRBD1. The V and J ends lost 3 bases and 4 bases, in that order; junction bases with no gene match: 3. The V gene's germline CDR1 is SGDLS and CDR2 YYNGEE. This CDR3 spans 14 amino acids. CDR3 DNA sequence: TGTGCCAGCAGCGAGACAGGGAGCACCGGGGAGCTGTTTTTT. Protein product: CASSETGSTGELFF.

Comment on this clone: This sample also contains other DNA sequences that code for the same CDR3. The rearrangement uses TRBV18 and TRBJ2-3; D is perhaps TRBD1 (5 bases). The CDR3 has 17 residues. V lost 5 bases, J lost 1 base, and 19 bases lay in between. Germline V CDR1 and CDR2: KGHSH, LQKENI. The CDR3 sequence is CASSYSRVRTGTDTQYF. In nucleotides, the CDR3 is TGTGCCAGCTCATACAGCAGGGTCCGCACAGGCACAGATACGCAGTATTTT. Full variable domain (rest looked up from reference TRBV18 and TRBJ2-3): NAGVMQNPRHLVRRRGQEARLRCSPMKGHSHVYWYRQLPEEGLKFMVYLQKENIIDESGMPKERFSAEFPKEGPSILRIQQVVRGDSAAYFCASSYSRVRTGTDTQYFGPGTRLTVL.